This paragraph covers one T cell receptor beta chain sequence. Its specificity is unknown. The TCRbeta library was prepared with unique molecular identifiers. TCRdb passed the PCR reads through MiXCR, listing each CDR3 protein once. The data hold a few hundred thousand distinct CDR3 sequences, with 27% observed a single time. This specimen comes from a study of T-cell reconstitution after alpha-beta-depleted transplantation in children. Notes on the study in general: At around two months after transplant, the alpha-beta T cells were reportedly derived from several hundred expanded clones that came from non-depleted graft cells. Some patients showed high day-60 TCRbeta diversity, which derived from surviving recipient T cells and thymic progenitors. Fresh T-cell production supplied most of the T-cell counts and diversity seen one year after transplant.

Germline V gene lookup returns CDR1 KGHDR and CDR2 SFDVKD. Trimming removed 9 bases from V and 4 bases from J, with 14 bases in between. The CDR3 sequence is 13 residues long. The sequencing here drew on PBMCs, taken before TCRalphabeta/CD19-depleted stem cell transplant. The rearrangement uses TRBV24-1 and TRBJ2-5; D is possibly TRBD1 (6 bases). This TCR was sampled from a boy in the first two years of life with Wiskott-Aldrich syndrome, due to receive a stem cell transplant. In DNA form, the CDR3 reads TGTGCCACCGGCAATGGGGGCGGAGAGACCCAGTACTTC. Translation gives CATGNGGGETQYF.